Shown below are 9 T cell receptor beta chains from a single sample sequenced in a study of beta chain features in type 1 diabetes. General study points: A moderate, significant TCRB CDR3 shortening appeared in type 1 diabetes across four CD4+ subsets.

The isolated RNA, all of it, was reverse transcribed, so expressed TCRB transcripts were what got sequenced. Clones were read by immunoSEQ multiplex PCR, and TCRdb kept only the in-frame ones, dropping some. The data contain 25,000 to 30,000 clones, roughly 61% of them seen just once; the ten biggest clones take up around 2.4%. Their antigens are not known. Sequenced: Tregs from blood. The source of these receptors is a woman younger than 45 with type 1 diabetes.

The chain carries TRBV4-1 and TRBJ2-2; 7 positions agree with TRBD1. This CDR3 is built from 17 residues. Germline V lookup: CDR1 MGHRA, CDR2 YSYEKL. J was trimmed by 4 bases and V by 1 base; bases with no gene match: 9. The CDR3 loop is CASSQAGTAEPTGELFF. The CDR3 bases are TGCGCCAGCAGCCAAGCTGGGACAGCCGAGCCCACCGGGGAGCTGTTTTTT.

CDR3 bases: TGCGCCAGCAGCTTGCGAGGAAGAGAGCAGTACTTC. Translated: CASSLRGREQYF. This rearrangement joins TRBV5-1 to TRBJ2-7; no definite D call. The V end was cut by 1 base, the J end by 7 bases, with 9 bases between. The CDR3 sequence is 12 residues long. The germline V gene encodes CDR1 SGHRS and CDR2 YFSETQ.

This clone showed up just a few times. V and J are TRBV7-9 and TRBJ2-2; the match to TRBD2 covers 10 bases. Germline V gene data show CDR1 as SEHNR and CDR2 as FQNEAQ (reference sequence). V shed 5 bases and J 4 bases; nucleotides not matched to a gene: 7. The CDR3 loop spans 16 amino acids. CDR3 in amino acids: CASSQIAGGGTGELFF. CDR3 DNA: TGTGCCAGCAGCCAAATAGCGGGAGGAGGCACCGGGGAGCTGTTTTTT.

The chain is built from TRBV5-1 and TRBJ2-1; 9 nucleotides align to TRBD2. Unmatched junction bases numbered 4, after V lost 2 bases and J lost 1 base. The CDR3 has 16 residues. CDR1 and CDR2 from the germline V gene are SGHRS and YFSETQ. As DNA, the CDR3 is TGCGCCAGCAGCTTTAGCGGGAGCGGGTCCTACAATGAGCAGTTCTTC. Translated, it gives CASSFSGSGSYNEQFF.

V usage is TRBV7-9 and J usage is TRBJ1-5; D unresolved. CDR3 length equals 13 residues. V was cut by 2 bases and J by 2 bases, with 4 bases left in between. Germline V gene sequence: CDR1 SEHNR, CDR2 FQNEAQ (reference sequence). The CDR3 DNA follows: TGTGCCAGCAGCTTAACGGGCAATCAGCCCCAGCATTTT. Its translation is CASSLTGNQPQHF.

This chain connects TRBV30 to TRBJ1-2; 7 bases are a match to TRBD1. Losses at the gene ends were 2 bases for V and 8 bases for J; bases not matched to a gene: 8. This CDR3 has 13 amino acids. Germline V lookup: CDR1 GTSNPN, CDR2 SVGIG (reference sequence). The CDR3 loop reads CAWSLKGAEGYTF. DNA of the CDR3: TGTGCCTGGAGTCTAAAGGGGGCGGAGGGCTACACCTTC.

This clone was seen only a few times. V gene TRBV11-2 combines with J gene TRBJ2-1; no reliable D call. This CDR3 has 15 amino acids. From germline, CDR1 is SGHAT and CDR2 FQNNGV. V dropped 5 bases and J dropped 8 bases, with 19 bases sitting between them. The CDR3 sequence: CASSPLLFLIDEQFF. The CDR3 region has the DNA TGTGCCAGCAGCCCCTTATTATTCCTTATTGATGAGCAGTTCTTC.

CDR3 amino acids: CSARGGSGYTF. CDR3 bases: TGCAGTGCTAGAGGAGGTAGCGGCTACACCTTC. This chain links TRBV20-1 with TRBJ1-2; D is unresolved. Germline CDR1 DFQATT, CDR2 SNEGSKA (reference sequence). This CDR3 region has 11 residues. The ends were cut back, 1 base at V and 8 bases at J, with 8 bases in the middle.

The chain combines TRBV2 with TRBJ1-5; a possible D gene is TRBD1 (5 bases). The V gene's germline CDR1 is SNHLY and CDR2 FYNNEI. The CDR3 has 14 residues. The V and J ends lost 5 bases and 4 bases respectively, with 12 bases between them. CDR3 DNA sequence: TGTGCCAGCAGTACCGACAGCGGGAATCAGCCCCAGCATTTT. Its protein is CASSTDSGNQPQHF. The whole variable domain, filled in from reference TRBV2 and TRBJ1-5, reads EPEVTQTPSHQVTQMGQEVILRCVPISNHLYFYWYRQILGQKVEFLVSFYNNEISEKSEIFDDQFSVERPDGSNFTLKIRSTKLEDSAMYFCASSTDSGNQPQHFGDGTRLSIL.